The sequence of this T cell receptor (beta chain) was determined in a study of T cell repertoires in cytomegalovirus infection (dated by TCRdb to about 2019). Notes on the research overall: Donor HLA type was relevant to the analysis, because carriage of CMV infection together with the matching HLA type was indicated by public TCR beta signatures. On the study overall, not on this receptor specifically: The ex vivo response was dominated by HLA-C-restricted CMV-specific TCR beta clonotypes, and the single most frequent clonotype in two of eight donors was supplied by these HLA-C-restricted clonotypes. In both this cohort and an independent approximately 400-donor cohort, the cumulative frequency of public TCR beta family members distinguished carriers of CMV infection plus the relevant HLA type.

This clonotype was detected a few times. The clone's antigen remains unknown. Per-nucleotide qualities are absent, and no much larger clonotype sits a single base away. V is pared back by 8 bases and J by 0 bases, with 7 bases lying between the germline termini. From the cysteine up to the phenylalanine, the CDR3 has a length of 12 residues. Only the CDR3 DNA is retained, 36 bases long and in frame from the first base. From the germline V gene (reference sequence), CDR1 is MNHEY and CDR2 is SMNVEV. The instrument was an Illumina HiSeq 1500. TCRdb reprocessed the public reads (quality trimming at Q25 with fastp, clone calling with MiXCR) and kept in-frame beta chains. Identical CDR3 proteins give one entry, which carries the most common genes and DNA. This sample is represented by under 250,000 distinct CDR3 sequences; 9% to 15% of them were singletons. 1.5% to 2% of the sample goes to the ten largest clones.

The sequencing sample was made of PBMCs. The origin of this receptor is a human donor in good health (CMV status not recorded). Some clones in this sample may be carry-over from other donors' samples. The rearranged segments are TRBV27 and TRBJ1-1, with the D gene call left open. This receptor carries the CDR3 CASSRMNTEAFF. The DNA sequence is as follows: TGTGCCAGCTCCAGGATGAACACTGAAGCTTTCTTT.